These 27 T cell receptor beta chains share one sample of origin, sequenced in a study of human T cells and chemical hapten exposure. Time point meaning: patch test 2, 6 weeks after DPC sensitization. Described treatment: therapeutic diphenylcyclopropenone sensitization with weekly scalp DPC. Via MiXCR, TCRdb re-called the RACE reads, giving one row per CDR3 protein. The sample carries about 80,000 distinct CDR3 sequences, around a tenth recorded once. The material sequenced was whole blood, taken in connection with sensitization to the hapten diphenylcyclopropenone (DPC). These receptors originate from a man younger than 30 with alopecia areata. Some clones in this sample may be carry-over from other donors' samples.

This clonotype was seen only a few times. The chain uses TRBV11-3 and TRBJ2-1; 7 nucleotides match TRBD2. Germline lookup yields CDR1 SGHNT and CDR2 YENEEA. V lost 2 bases and J lost 4; bases outside the gene matches: 5. The CDR3 spans 15 residues. CDR3 residues: CASSLRAGEYNEQFF. In nucleotides, the CDR3 is TGTGCCAGCAGCTTACGGGCGGGGGAATACAATGAGCAGTTCTTC.

The sample holds many counts of this clonotype. The chain recombines TRBV24-1 with TRBJ2-7, with D perhaps TRBD1 (5 bases). Germline assignment: CDR1 KGHDR and CDR2 SFDVKD. Trimming cost V 3 bases and J 5 bases, with 10 bases left between them. The CDR3 runs 13 residues. CDR3 sequence (DNA): TGTGCCACCAGTGATCCCGGACAACACGAGCAGTACTTC. As protein: CATSDPGQHEQYF.

This clonotype was seen many times. The rearrangement links TRBV20-1 to TRBJ2-5; D might be TRBD2 (5 bases). This CDR3 is 12 amino acids long. Germline V gene data show CDR1 as DFQATT and CDR2 as SNEGSKA (reference sequence). Trimming stripped 8 bases from V and 3 bases from J, with 13 bases between. CDR3 sequence (DNA): TGCAGTACCGGACTGCGGAAAGAGACCCAGTACTTC. This codes for CSTGLRKETQYF.

V usage is TRBV7-2 and J usage is TRBJ2-7, with D perhaps being TRBD1 or TRBD2 (6 bases each). CDR3 size: 15 residues. Trimming left V 5 bases short and J 2 bases short, with 16 bases between. Germline CDR1 SGHTA, CDR2 FQGNSA. The CDR3 nucleotides read TGTGCCAGCAGCCCGTCGGGGGCCTGGACCTACGAGCAGTACTTC. This translates into CASSPSGAWTYEQYF.

This clonotype was seen a handful of times. This chain joins TRBV19 and TRBJ1-1, with TRBD1 matching 7 bases. The length of the CDR3 is 14 residues. From germline, CDR1 is LNHDA and CDR2 SQIVND (reference sequence). Trimming at V came to 6 bases and at J to 3 bases, leaving 7 bases not matched to a gene. This chain's CDR3 is CASRPVTGYTEAFF. As DNA, the CDR3 is TGTGCCAGTAGGCCTGTGACAGGGTACACTGAAGCTTTCTTT.

The chain has TRBV7-2 and TRBJ1-2; D call uncertain. This CDR3 is built from 15 residues. With 2 bases removed from V and 2 bases from J, the gap between germline ends came to 12 bases. CDR1 is SGHTA and CDR2 is FQGNSA in the germline V gene. CDR3 protein: CASSLPTTVNYGYTF. CDR3 bases: TGTGCCAGCAGCTTACCCACAACAGTAAACTATGGCTACACCTTC.

The rearrangement links TRBV7-9 to TRBJ2-5; 9 bases are a match to TRBD1. Trimming at V came to 5 bases and at J to 1 base, leaving 8 bases not matched to a gene. The CDR3 contains 16 residues. In germline, CDR1 is SEHNR, CDR2 FQNEAQ (reference sequence). CDR3 in DNA: TGTGCCAGCAGCCAATCGGGACAGGGATTCCAAGAGACCCAGTACTTC. Protein product: CASSQSGQGFQETQYF.

This clonotype was detected many times. The chain links TRBV7-6 to TRBJ2-5, with 10 bases that match TRBD1. V gave up 1 base and J gave up 5 bases; unmatched junction bases: 4. Germline V gene data show CDR1 as SGHVS and CDR2 as FNYEAQ. The CDR3 loop spans 15 amino acids. DNA of the CDR3: TGTGCCAGCAGCTTAGGGGACAGGGGCCCGGAGACCCAGTACTTC. Its translation is CASSLGDRGPETQYF.

Turning to this clonotype: This may come from a read error, since a much larger clone is one base off. V is TRBV4-2 and J is TRBJ1-1, with D unresolved. CDR1 is LGHNA and CDR2 is YNFKEQ in the germline V gene. V was cut by 1 base and J by 3 bases, with 9 bases left in between. This CDR3 region has 14 residues. The CDR3 DNA follows: TGTGCCAGCAGCCAAGTCCCTGCTGACACTGAAGCTTTCTTT. Translation gives CASSQVPADTEAFF.

V is TRBV6-6 and J is TRBJ2-7; D gene ambiguous. Germline V gene sequence: CDR1 MNHNY, CDR2 SVGAGI (reference sequence). V was cut by 3 bases and J by 7 bases, with 13 bases left in between. The CDR3 loop spans 13 amino acids. Here the CDR3 DNA reads TGTGCCAGCAGTTATAAACAGTTAGGGGAGCAGTACTTC. Translated: CASSYKQLGEQYF.

This clonotype was observed at least ten times. The V and J genes are TRBV20-1 and TRBJ1-1; no clear D gene. The germline V and J ends were trimmed by 1 base and 10 bases, with 7 bases remaining between them. This CDR3 is built from 10 residues. Germline V gene data show CDR1 as DFQATT and CDR2 as SNEGSKA (reference sequence). CDR3 sequence reads: CSARGRRAFF. The CDR3 DNA reads TGCAGTGCTAGAGGGAGGAGAGCTTTCTTT.

The gene calls are TRBV7-2 and TRBJ1-1; D perhaps matches TRBD1 (5 bases). The CDR3 loop spans 15 amino acids. The V gene's germline CDR1 is SGHTA and CDR2 FQGNSA. The V and J ends lost 4 bases and 5 bases respectively, with 17 bases between them. CDR3 amino acids: CASSWSRSRGTEAFF. The CDR3 coding sequence is TGTGCCAGCAGCTGGAGCAGGAGTAGGGGTACTGAAGCTTTCTTT. Drawing the rest from reference TRBV7-2 and TRBJ1-1, the complete variable domain is GAGVSQSPSNKVTEKGKDVELRCDPISGHTALYWYRQSLGQGLEFLIYFQGNSAPDKSGLPSDRFSAERTGGSVSTLTIQRTQQEDSAVYLCASSWSRSRGTEAFFGQGTRLTVV.

This clonotype has just a few counts. The rearrangement links TRBV10-1 to TRBJ1-1; 10 bases align to TRBD1. The V segment lost 4 bases and the J segment 6 bases; nucleotides outside the gene matches: 2. The CDR3 loop spans 13 amino acids. CDR1 and CDR2 (germline): WNHNN, SYGVQD (reference sequence). CDR3 bases: TGCGCCAGCAGTGCGACAGGGGGCTCTGAAGCTTTCTTT. Its protein product is CASSATGGSEAFF.

This chain connects TRBV18 to TRBJ1-2; D is possibly TRBD1 (6 bases). V was pared by 0 bases and J by 5 bases, with 13 bases between. The CDR3 has 15 residues. Germline V lookup: CDR1 KGHSH, CDR2 LQKENI. This CDR3 is CASSPPPGVGYGYTF. CDR3 DNA sequence: TGTGCCAGCTCACCACCCCCAGGGGTAGGTTATGGCTACACCTTC.

In this sample, this clonotype turned up many times. J is TRBJ2-7 and V is TRBV7-9; D is possibly TRBD2 (6 bases). Germline CDR1 SEHNR, CDR2 FQNEAQ (reference sequence). This CDR3 comprises 11 residues. V lost 5 bases and J 6 bases, leaving 8 bases between the germline ends. DNA of the CDR3: TGTGCCAGCAGCACGGAGGGCGAGCAGTACTTC. As protein: CASSTEGEQYF.

The CDR3 spells CASSPWTGELNQPQHF. The CDR3 nucleotides read TGTGCCAGCAGCCCCTGGACAGGGGAACTCAATCAGCCCCAGCATTTT. The rearrangement joins TRBV7-8 to TRBJ1-5; 9 bases map to TRBD1. V gave up 5 bases and J gave up 3 bases; unmatched junction bases: 8. The V gene's germline CDR1 is SGHVS and CDR2 FQNEAQ. CDR3 length: 16 residues.

This clonotype was seen more than once but under ten times. The rearrangement joins TRBV28 to TRBJ2-1; D is unresolved. Trimming stripped 5 bases from V and 7 bases from J, with 9 bases between. This CDR3 is built from 12 residues. CDR1 is MDHEN and CDR2 is SYDVKM in the germline V gene. The CDR3 DNA reads TGTGCCAGCAGTGCCCCGGAGAATGAGCAGTTCTTC. Translating it yields CASSAPENEQFF.

This clonotype has a count of ten or more. The CDR3 sequence: CASHRGISSNQPQHF. In DNA form, the CDR3 reads TGTGCCAGTCACAGGGGTATCAGTTCCAATCAGCCCCAGCATTTT. The V gene is TRBV19, the J gene TRBJ1-5, with TRBD1 matching over 7 bases. V shed 8 bases and J 3 bases; nucleotides not matched to a gene: 10. The CDR3 is made up of 15 amino acids. Germline V gene data show CDR1 as LNHDA and CDR2 as SQIVND (reference sequence).

The chain employs TRBV28 and TRBJ1-2; D is unresolved. The germline CDR1 and CDR2 sequences are MDHEN and SYDVKM. Trimming stripped 6 bases from V and 2 bases from J, with 4 bases between. The CDR3 contains 11 residues. The CDR3 DNA reads as TGTGCCAGCAGATCAAACTATGGCTACACCTTC. Protein sequence: CASRSNYGYTF.

This clonotype showed up just a few times. This chain connects TRBV28 to TRBJ2-3; unclear D gene. Trimming shortened V by 7 bases and J by 0 bases, and 17 bases separated the two germline ends. The CDR3 consists of 16 residues. CDR1 and CDR2 from the germline V gene are MDHEN and SYDVKM. The CDR3 sequence: CASNHIESSSTDTQYF. The CDR3 DNA sequence: TGTGCCAGCAATCACATCGAGAGTTCTAGCACAGATACGCAGTATTTT.

CDR3 DNA sequence: TGTGCCAGCAGTTCCGGGACAGGCGCGAAAGGGGAGCTGTTTTTT. Its translation is CASSSGTGAKGELFF. The rearrangement links TRBV6-2 or TRBV6-3 to TRBJ2-2, with 8 nucleotides matching TRBD1. The CDR3 is 15 residues long. The germline gives CDR1 MNHEY, CDR2 SVGEGT. The ends lost 4 bases at V and 8 bases at J; junction bases unmatched: 9.

This clonotype was detected many times. The chain is built from TRBV27 and TRBJ1-4; 11 bases fit TRBD1. V was pared by 4 bases and J by 3 bases, with 10 bases of the junction left unmatched. This CDR3 is 18 amino acids long. Germline V CDR1 and CDR2: MNHEY, SMNVEV (reference sequence). Here the CDR3 reads CASSSRTGGVNANEKLFF. Here the CDR3 DNA reads TGTGCCAGCAGTTCCCGGACAGGGGGCGTTAATGCTAATGAAAAACTGTTTTTT.

The chain combines TRBV27 with TRBJ1-2; D is undetermined. Per the germline V gene, CDR1 is MNHEY and CDR2 is SMNVEV (reference sequence). V was trimmed by 6 bases and J by 1 base, leaving 12 bases between them. The CDR3 spans 14 residues. CDR3 DNA: TGTGCCAGCAGCTCCTCTAGCGGTAACTATGGCTACACCTTC. Translated: CASSSSSGNYGYTF.

The table lists this clonotype with a few counts. The rearrangement joins TRBV7-9 to TRBJ2-2; 8 nucleotides align to TRBD1. CDR1 SEHNR and CDR2 FQNEAQ come from the germline V gene (reference sequence). V was pared by 2 bases and J by 6 bases, with 5 bases of the junction left unmatched. The CDR3 length is 15 residues. The CDR3 DNA sequence: TGTGCCAGCAGCTTAACCGCACAGGGGGCCGGGGAGCTGTTTTTT. Its translation is CASSLTAQGAGELFF.

This clonotype was detected a few times. The chain uses TRBV7-9 and TRBJ1-5; D perhaps matches TRBD1 (5 bases). This CDR3 is built from 17 residues. Trimming left V 5 bases short and J 5 bases short, with 22 bases between. CDR1 is SEHNR and CDR2 is FQNEAQ in the germline V gene (reference sequence). CDR3 bases: TGTGCCAGCAGCCGGGGGGAAGGGGCTGCTCTTGATCAGCCCCAGCATTTT. It encodes CASSRGEGAALDQPQHF.

The CDR3 sequence is CASSYPGGLMTDTQYF. CDR3 DNA sequence: TGTGCCAGCAGTTATCCAGGGGGGTTGATGACAGATACGCAGTATTTT. The chain has TRBV5-4 and TRBJ2-3; TRBD1 might be the D (7 bases). Germline CDR1 and CDR2: SGHNT and YYREEE (reference sequence). The CDR3 is made up of 16 amino acids. Deletions cut 5 bases from V and 3 bases from J, with 19 bases between.

This clonotype was recorded many times. The V gene is TRBV29-1, the J gene TRBJ2-1, with TRBD1 matching over 7 bases. CDR1 and CDR2 from the germline V gene are SQVTM and ANQGSEA. The CDR3 is made up of 15 amino acids. J gave up 5 bases and V 7 bases, and 14 bases lay outside the gene matches. CDR3 bases: TGCAGCGCCGCCCCAGACAGGGTCGGCAACAATGAGCAGTTCTTC. Amino acids: CSAAPDRVGNNEQFF.